These 6 T cell receptor beta chains were sequenced from one sample in a study of T-cell reconstitution after alpha-beta-depleted transplantation in children. The library targeted TCRbeta and was prepared with unique molecular identifiers. TCRdb reprocessed the PCR reads via MiXCR and lists one record per CDR3 protein. Among 600,000 to 800,000 distinct CDR3 sequences listed, around 13% were seen once. Here the sequenced sample was PBMCs, taken before TCRalphabeta/CD19-depleted stem cell transplant. Every receptor here comes from a girl aged 2-10 years with congenital amegakaryocytic thrombocytopenia, due to receive a stem cell transplant.

Ten or more counts support this clonotype. The J gene is TRBJ1-2, the V gene TRBV12-3 or TRBV12-4; no clear D. Trimming took off 1 base at V and 8 bases at J, with 8 bases between the two ends. The CDR3 covers 12 residues. The CDR3 loop is CASSLDGWGYTF. CDR3 coding DNA: TGTGCCAGCAGTTTAGACGGGTGGGGCTACACCTTC.

This clonotype has at least ten counts. The chain combines TRBV29-1 with TRBJ2-1, with D possibly called TRBD1 or TRBD2 (5 bases each). Deletions cut 4 bases from V and 2 bases from J, with 12 bases between. The germline CDR1 and CDR2 sequences are SQVTM and ANQGSEA. The CDR3 loop spans 14 amino acids. This CDR3 is CSVGGPTTYNEQFF. In nucleotides, the CDR3 is TGCAGCGTTGGGGGACCTACTACCTACAATGAGCAGTTCTTC.

The chain uses TRBV15 and TRBJ2-5, with D maybe TRBD2 (6 bases). The ends were cut back, 5 bases at V and 3 bases at J, with 10 bases in the middle. The CDR3 is made up of 13 amino acids. Germline-derived CDR1 and CDR2 are LNHNV and YYDKDF (reference sequence). The CDR3 here is CATSFPGEETQYF. CDR3 sequence (DNA): TGTGCCACCAGCTTTCCGGGGGAAGAGACCCAGTACTTC.

The rearrangement uses TRBV20-1 and TRBJ2-7, with D perhaps matching TRBD2 (5 bases). The CDR3 contains 13 residues. The V and J ends lost 4 bases and 3 bases respectively, with 13 bases between them. Germline V gene data show CDR1 as DFQATT and CDR2 as SNEGSKA (reference sequence). In nucleotides, the CDR3 is TGCAGTGCTATACGGGAAGGCAGCTACGAGCAGTACTTC. It encodes CSAIREGSYEQYF.

V gene TRBV20-1 combines with J gene TRBJ1-2; D is uncertain. The germline CDR1 and CDR2 sequences are DFQATT and SNEGSKA (reference sequence). Trimming took 0 bases from V and 3 from J, leaving 14 bases between them. The CDR3 covers 15 residues. CDR3 coding DNA: TGCAGTGCTAGAGACACGACTCGGGCGCACTATGGCTACACCTTC. Its protein is CSARDTTRAHYGYTF.

This clonotype was observed at least ten times. The V gene is TRBV20-1, the J gene TRBJ1-5, with D perhaps TRBD1 (5 bases). The CDR3 covers 14 residues. The V gene's germline CDR1 is DFQATT and CDR2 SNEGSKA (reference sequence). V lost 3 bases to trimming and J lost 9 bases, with 18 bases between them. The CDR3 DNA reads TGCAGTGCTAGCTCACAGGTGCCTGGGGCGCCCCAGCATTTT. Encoded protein: CSASSQVPGAPQHF.